Each of the 29 T cell receptor beta chains below was sequenced from the same sample in a study of identical twins. MiXCR was run by TCRdb on the 5' RACE reads, yielding one entry per CDR3 protein. The data contain about 690,000 distinct CDR3 sequences, less than 7% of them singletons. The sample was naive T cells sorted from blood. The source of these receptors is a man younger than 35 in good health.

The CDR3 reads CASSGRDGHYEQYF. CDR3 in DNA: TGTGCCAGCAGCGGCCGGGACGGGCACTACGAGCAGTACTTC. The V gene is TRBV9, the J gene TRBJ2-7, with D possibly called TRBD1 or TRBD2 (5 bases each). Germline V gene sequence: CDR1 SGDLS, CDR2 YYNGEE. The V and J ends lost 3 bases and 3 bases respectively, with 13 bases between them. The CDR3 covers 14 residues. Using reference TRBV9 and TRBJ2-7 for the parts outside the CDR3, the full variable domain is DSGVTQTPKHLITATGQRVTLRCSPRSGDLSVYWYQQSLDQGLQFLIQYYNGEERAKGNILERFSAQQFPDLHSELNLSSLELGDSALYFCASSGRDGHYEQYFGPGTRLTVT.

This clonotype was seen ten or more times. The J gene is TRBJ2-1, the V gene TRBV9; TRBD1 might be the D (6 bases). Germline CDR1 is SGDLS and CDR2 is YYNGEE. Trimming removed 0 bases from V and 10 bases from J, with 11 bases in between. The CDR3 is made up of 13 amino acids. The CDR3 DNA follows: TGTGCCAGCAGCGTAGTGCAGGGGATGGAGCAGTTCTTC. This encodes CASSVVQGMEQFF.

The sample holds a few counts of this clonotype. The DNA of the CDR3 is TGTGCCAGCAGCTTATTGGGGGACAGGGGGATGAACACTGAAGCTTTCTTT. The encoded protein is CASSLLGDRGMNTEAFF. The chain links TRBV11-3 to TRBJ1-1, with 11 bases that match TRBD1. The length of the CDR3 is 17 residues. CDR1 SGHNT and CDR2 YENEEA come from the germline V gene. The trim removed 2 bases at V and 0 bases at J, leaving 5 bases unmatched.

This clonotype was recorded at least ten times. The CDR3 DNA reads as TGTGCCAGCAGTTTAGCGCTAATCGGTCAGCCCCAGCATTTT. Residues: CASSLALIGQPQHF. V and J are TRBV12-3 or TRBV12-4 and TRBJ1-5, with no clear D. V lost 0 bases and J 6 bases, leaving 9 bases between the germline ends. The CDR3 runs to 14 residues.

This clonotype was recorded only once. A read error is likely, as this CDR3 ends without the conserved phenylalanine or tryptophan. The rearrangement uses TRBV7-2 and TRBJ2-1; possible D gene TRBD2, 7 bases. The CDR3 is made up of 16 amino acids. The ends were cut back, 5 bases at V and 8 bases at J, with 22 bases in the middle. Germline V gene data show CDR1 as SGHTA and CDR2 as FQGNSA. CDR3 sequence reads: CASSPTGGGGRDEQFS. The DNA for the CDR3 is TGTGCCAGCAGCCCCACGGGAGGAGGGGGTAGGGATGAGCAGTTCTCC.

This clonotype came up a few times. V gene TRBV15 combines with J gene TRBJ2-2; perhaps TRBD1 as D (6 bases). Germline V CDR1 and CDR2: LNHNV, YYDKDF (reference sequence). V was clipped by 9 bases and J by 6 bases, with 11 bases between them. This CDR3 spans 12 amino acids. CDR3 region: CATRQVPGELFF. CDR3 bases: TGTGCCACGAGACAGGTCCCCGGGGAGCTGTTTTTT. The full variable domain, rest sourced from reference TRBV15 and TRBJ2-2, is DAMVIQNPRYQVTQFGKPVTLSCSQTLNHNVMYWYQQKSSQAPKLLFHYYDKDFNNEADTPDNFQSRRPNTSFCFLDIRSPGLGDTAMYLCATRQVPGELFFGEGSRLTVL.

This clonotype was seen only a few times. The chain recombines TRBV12-5 with TRBJ2-1, with 8 bases matching TRBD2. The CDR3 contains 15 residues. Germline V lookup: CDR1 LGHNT, CDR2 FRNRAP. Losses at the gene ends were 2 bases for V and 8 bases for J; bases not matched to a gene: 8. The CDR3 spells CASGLKSGSPYEQFF. The DNA for the CDR3 is TGTGCTAGTGGTTTGAAGAGCGGGAGCCCCTATGAGCAGTTCTTC.

The genes are TRBV5-4 and TRBJ2-3; D unresolved. Deletions cut 5 bases from V and 4 bases from J, with 11 bases between. The germline V gene encodes CDR1 SGHNT and CDR2 YYREEE (reference sequence). The CDR3 has 13 residues. The CDR3 here is CASRSVRSDTQYF. In nucleotides, the CDR3 is TGTGCCAGCAGATCAGTGAGATCAGATACGCAGTATTTT. Based on the CDR3 plus reference TRBV5-4 and TRBJ2-3, the full variable domain is ETGVTQSPTHLIKTRGQQVTLRCSSQSGHNTVSWYQQALGQGPQFIFQYYREEENGRGNFPPRFSGLQFPNYSSELNVNALELDDSALYLCASRSVRSDTQYFGPGTRLTVL.

The table lists this clonotype with many counts. This chain connects TRBV5-1 to TRBJ1-2, with D possibly matching TRBD1 (6 bases). The CDR3 has 14 residues. The V end was cut by 4 bases, the J end by 4 bases, with 14 bases between. The germline V gene has CDR1 SGHRS and CDR2 YFSETQ. The CDR3 region is CASSPPTGSYGYTF. CDR3 sequence (DNA): TGCGCCAGCAGCCCCCCCACAGGGTCCTATGGCTACACCTTC.

This clonotype was counted many times. The chain employs TRBV7-9 and TRBJ2-1; D is ambiguous. Germline CDR1 reads SEHNR; CDR2 reads FQNEAQ (reference sequence). CDR3 length: 9 amino acids. V gave up 5 bases and J gave up 14 bases, with 7 bases separating them. The CDR3 DNA reads as TGTGCCAGCAGCCCGGCTAAGTTCTTC. Its protein is CASSPAKFF.

This chain connects TRBV7-9 to TRBJ2-1; D might be TRBD1 (5 bases). Germline lookup yields CDR1 SEHNR and CDR2 FQNEAQ (reference sequence). This CDR3 has 16 residues. V was shortened by 5 bases and J by 7 bases, with 21 bases between the two germline ends. The CDR3 is CASSATAHTPKNEQFF. The DNA of the CDR3 is TGTGCCAGCAGCGCGACAGCACATACCCCCAAAAATGAGCAGTTCTTC. The full variable domain, rest sourced from reference TRBV7-9 and TRBJ2-1, is DTGVSQNPRHKITKRGQNVTFRCDPISEHNRLYWYRQTLGQGPEFLTYFQNEAQLEKSRLLSDRFSAERPKGSFSTLEIQRTEQGDSAMYLCASSATAHTPKNEQFFGPGTRLTVL.

This chain joins TRBV7-6 and TRBJ2-7, with TRBD2 as a possible D gene (5 bases). Trimming took 2 bases from V and 2 from J, leaving 19 bases between them. This CDR3 is 17 amino acids long. The germline gives CDR1 SGHVS, CDR2 FNYEAQ. Here the CDR3 DNA reads TGTGCCAGCAGCTTAAAATGGTCAGCGGATGGGACCTACGAGCAGTACTTC. Its translation is CASSLKWSADGTYEQYF.

This clonotype was found a few times. This sequence joins TRBV20-1 and TRBJ2-7, with 10 bases identical to TRBD1. J lost 3 bases, V lost 3 bases, and 11 bases had no gene match. CDR1 and CDR2 (germline): DFQATT, SNEGSKA (reference sequence). This CDR3 spans 16 amino acids. The CDR3 region is CSARGGTGEAIYEQYF. The DNA for the CDR3 is TGCAGTGCTAGGGGGGGGACAGGGGAAGCTATCTACGAGCAGTACTTC.

This clonotype showed up many times. The V and J genes are TRBV27 and TRBJ2-1; D gene ambiguous. Trimming took off 2 bases at V and 0 bases at J, with 5 bases between the two ends. CDR1 and CDR2 (germline): MNHEY, SMNVEV (reference sequence). CDR3 length: 14 residues. The CDR3 DNA reads as TGTGCCAGCAGTTTAGCGGACTCCTACAATGAGCAGTTCTTC. This translates into CASSLADSYNEQFF.

This clonotype has a count of ten or more. The V and J genes are TRBV2 and TRBJ2-1; 15 nucleotides align to TRBD2. Germline CDR1 and CDR2: SNHLY and FYNNEI. J was trimmed by 7 bases and V by 8 bases; bases with no gene match: 15. The CDR3 runs 18 residues. As DNA, the CDR3 is TGTGCCAGCGGAGTGGTCCGGACTAGCGGGAGGGCCGGAAATGAGCAGTTCTTC. Its protein is CASGVVRTSGRAGNEQFF.

This clonotype has a handful of counts. The chain uses TRBV11-2 and TRBJ2-1, with 7 bases aligning to TRBD2. J lost 10 bases, V lost 1 base, and 7 bases had no gene match. Germline V gene sequence: CDR1 SGHAT, CDR2 FQNNGV. The CDR3 is 14 residues long. DNA for the CDR3: TGTGCCAGCAGCTTAGTGGGGGGGGTAGCGGAGCAGTTCTTC. It is translated as CASSLVGGVAEQFF.

This clonotype was counted ten times or more. This chain links TRBV29-1 with TRBJ1-1; D is uncertain. V lost 3 bases, J lost 0 bases, and 11 bases lay in between. The length of the CDR3 is 14 residues. CDR1 SQVTM and CDR2 ANQGSEA come from the germline V gene. The CDR3 region is CSVEVSSMNTEAFF. The CDR3 DNA reads TGCAGCGTTGAGGTCAGTTCAATGAACACTGAAGCTTTCTTT.

The table lists this clonotype with many counts. This chain links TRBV27 with TRBJ2-1; possible D gene TRBD1, 6 bases. Trimming left V 5 bases short and J 10 bases short, with 9 bases between. The germline V gene encodes CDR1 MNHEY and CDR2 SMNVEV (reference sequence). The CDR3 spans 11 residues. CDR3: CASSQTGEQFF. CDR3 sequence (DNA): TGTGCCAGCAGTCAGACAGGAGAGCAGTTCTTC.

This clonotype was seen only a few times. This chain uses TRBV23-1 with TRBJ2-7; TRBD1 matches 10 bases. TRBV23-1 is given ORF status, its function remaining uncertain. CDR3 length equals 17 residues. After removal of 1 base from V and 5 bases from J, the junction contained 11 bases not matched to a gene. DNA for the CDR3: TGCGCCAGCAGTCAATTTCACACCGGGACAGGGGAGGACGAGCAGTACGTC. Amino acid sequence: CASSQFHTGTGEDEQYV.

This clonotype was seen repeatedly, ten times or more. The genes are TRBV29-1 and TRBJ2-5; no reliable D call. Germline CDR1 and CDR2: SQVTM and ANQGSEA. The CDR3 is 10 amino acids. Trimming removed 5 bases at V and 5 bases at J, with 6 bases between. CDR3 DNA sequence: TGCAGCGTTTTCTGGGAGACCCAGTACTTC. This gives the protein CSVFWETQYF.

This clonotype appeared many times. The chain recombines TRBV7-2 with TRBJ1-1; possibly TRBD1 for D (6 bases). The CDR3 has 14 amino acids. Germline CDR1 reads SGHTA; CDR2 reads FQGNSA. The V gene lost 4 bases and the J gene lost 4 bases, with 13 bases spanning the gap. The CDR3 sequence: CASSSTGFPTEAFF. The CDR3 DNA is TGTGCCAGCAGCTCCACAGGGTTCCCCACTGAAGCTTTCTTT.

The table lists this clonotype with many counts. The chain combines TRBV4-1 with TRBJ2-7; 8 bases align to TRBD2. This CDR3 is 16 amino acids long. The V gene's germline CDR1 is MGHRA and CDR2 YSYEKL. The trim removed 1 base at V and 6 bases at J, leaving 11 bases unmatched. The CDR3 is CASSQAGGRTPFEQYV. DNA for the CDR3: TGCGCCAGCAGCCAAGCAGGCGGGAGGACACCCTTCGAGCAGTACGTC.

This clonotype has a count of ten or more. The chain recombines TRBV11-2 with TRBJ2-7; D might be TRBD1 (5 bases). CDR1 is SGHAT and CDR2 is FQNNGV in the germline V gene. Trimming stripped 5 bases from V and 5 bases from J, with 19 bases between. This CDR3 contains 15 residues. CDR3 DNA: TGTGCCAGCAGCCAAACTTCTCCAGGGATGAACGAGCAGTACGTC. It specifies CASSQTSPGMNEQYV.

Many counts were recorded for this clonotype. V and J are TRBV9 and TRBJ2-7; D not resolved. Germline lookup yields CDR1 SGDLS and CDR2 YYNGEE. Trimming took 0 bases from V and 7 from J, leaving 14 bases between them. CDR3 length equals 14 residues. The CDR3 bases are TGTGCCAGCAGCGTAGGTGCCGGGCCCGGGGAGCAGTACTTC. Its translation: CASSVGAGPGEQYF.

This clonotype was detected many times. V is TRBV18 and J is TRBJ2-7; the D gene could be TRBD1 or TRBD2 (5 bases each). Trimming pared 0 bases from V and 2 bases from J, leaving 14 bases between. The germline gives CDR1 KGHSH, CDR2 LQKENI. There are 16 residues in the CDR3. The CDR3 is CASSPPGTTRTYEQYV. The CDR3 nucleotides are TGTGCCAGCTCACCACCGGGGACGACCCGAACCTACGAGCAGTACGTC.

A note on this clonotype: The CDR3 carries no conserved terminal phenylalanine or tryptophan, so it likely arises from a read error. This chain links TRBV6-1 with TRBJ1-3; D perhaps matches TRBD1 (6 bases). Germline assignment: CDR1 MNHNS and CDR2 SASEGT. The CDR3 contains 15 residues. V gave up 6 bases and J gave up 2 bases, with 14 bases separating them. The CDR3 DNA sequence: TGTGCCAGCAGCTCCGACCGGGACACTGGAAACACCATATATTCT. Residues: CASSSDRDTGNTIYS.

This clonotype was recorded at least ten times. The chain combines TRBV20-1 with TRBJ1-6; 7 bases are shared with TRBD1. V gave up 0 bases and J gave up 1 base; unmatched junction bases: 12. The CDR3 length is 19 residues. Germline values: CDR1 DFQATT, CDR2 SNEGSKA (reference sequence). CDR3 nucleotide sequence: TGCAGTGCTAGAGATGTACCGGGACAGATACCATCCTATAATTCACCCCTCCACTTT. It encodes CSARDVPGQIPSYNSPLHF.

The chain carries TRBV5-1 and TRBJ2-3, with 7 positions matching TRBD1. This CDR3 spans 17 amino acids. CDR1 and CDR2 from the germline V gene are SGHRS and YFSETQ. V lost 3 bases and J lost 4; bases outside the gene matches: 14. This CDR3 reads CASSSQPGGATADTQYF. The CDR3 region has the DNA TGCGCCAGCAGCTCCCAACCAGGGGGAGCCACCGCAGATACGCAGTATTTT.

This clonotype was observed many times. The J gene is TRBJ1-5, the V gene TRBV3-1; TRBD1 aligns across 7 bases. Germline assignment: CDR1 LGHDT and CDR2 YNNKEL (reference sequence). Trimming removed 3 bases from V and 9 bases from J; junction bases left unmatched: 8. The length of the CDR3 is 14 residues. Here the CDR3 DNA reads TGTGCCAGCAGCCATAGGACAGGCGAGAGGCCCCAGCATTTT. Translation gives CASSHRTGERPQHF.